This TCR beta chain was identified during a study of vaccination effects on CD4 cells after COVID-19. The V end was cut by 4 bases, the J end by 0 bases, with 14 bases between. The CDR3 contains 16 residues. The germline V gene has CDR1 SGHRS and CDR2 YFSETQ. Researchers isolated CD4+ T cells once approximately eleven days of culture had elapsed. Worth noting for this clone: What it recognizes is unknown.

The repertoire was sequenced with immunoSEQ multiplex PCR; TCRdb's copy has only in-frame clones and lacks some. This sample carries tens of thousands of clones, about 70% of them seen once, and the ten largest clones take approximately 12%. This receptor was identified in a human donor who had a prior SARS-CoV-2 infection. The rearrangement joins TRBV5-1 to TRBJ2-1; D not resolved. The sequencing used CD4+ T cells from PBMCs cultured without peptide, collected before COVID-19 vaccination. The CDR3 sequence is CASSRAATFSYNEQFF. The CDR3 DNA reads as TGCGCCAGCAGCAGGGCGGCTACCTTCTCCTACAATGAGCAGTTCTTC.